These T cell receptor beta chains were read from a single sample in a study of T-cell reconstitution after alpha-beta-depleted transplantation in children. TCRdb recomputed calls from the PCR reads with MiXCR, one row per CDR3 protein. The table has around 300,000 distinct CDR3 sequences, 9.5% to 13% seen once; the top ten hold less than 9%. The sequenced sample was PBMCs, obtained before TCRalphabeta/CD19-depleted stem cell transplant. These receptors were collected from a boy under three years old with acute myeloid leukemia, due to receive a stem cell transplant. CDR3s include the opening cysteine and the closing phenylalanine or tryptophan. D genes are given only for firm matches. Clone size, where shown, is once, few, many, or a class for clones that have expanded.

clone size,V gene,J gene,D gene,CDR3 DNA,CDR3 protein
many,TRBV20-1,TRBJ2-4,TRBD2,TGCAGTGCCGGGGGGGGCGTGACTAGGCGAGGAAACATTCAGTACTTC,CSAGGGVTRRGNIQYF
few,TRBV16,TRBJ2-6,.,TGTGCCAGCAGCCCCAGGGCCTCTGGGGCCAACGTCCTGACTTTC,CASSPRASGANVLTF
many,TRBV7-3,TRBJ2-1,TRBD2,TGTGCCAGCAGTCCGAATCTAGCGGGAAAGGACAATGAGCAGTTCTTC,CASSPNLAGKDNEQFF
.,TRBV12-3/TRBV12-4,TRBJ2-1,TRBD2,TGTGCCAGCAGTTTTGGTCTAGCGGCCTTTTACAATGAGCAGTTCTTC,CASSFGLAAFYNEQFF
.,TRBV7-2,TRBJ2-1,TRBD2,TGTGCCAGCTCCAAAAGGGGGGCTAGCGGGAGTTACAATGAGCAGTTCTTC,CASSKRGASGSYNEQFF
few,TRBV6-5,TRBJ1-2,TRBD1,TGTGCCAGCAGTTTATCCAGGGGGGGATACTATGGCTACACCTTC,CASSLSRGGYYGYTF
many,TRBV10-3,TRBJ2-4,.,TGTGCCATCAGTGGACCCCCCAAAAACATTCAGTACTTC,CAISGPPKNIQYF
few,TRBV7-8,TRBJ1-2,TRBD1,TGTGCCAGCAGCTTAGCGCGTATCAGGGGGGCAGAGGGCTACACCTTC,CASSLARIRGAEGYTF
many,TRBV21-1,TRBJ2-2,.,TGTGCCAGCAGCAAGTTAGCGGAGGACACCGGGGAGCTGTTTTTT,CASSKLAEDTGELFF
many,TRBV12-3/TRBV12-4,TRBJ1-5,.,TGTGCCAGCAGTTTCTTAGCGGGGACTCAGCCCCAGCATTTT,CASSFLAGTQPQHF
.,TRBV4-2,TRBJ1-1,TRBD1,TGTGCCAGCAGCCAAGGGGTGACAGGGTACACTGAAGCTTTCTTT,CASSQGVTGYTEAFF
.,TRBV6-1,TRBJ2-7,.,TGTGCCAGCAACCGGGACTCAGTCGTCTACGAGCAGTACTTC,CASNRDSVVYEQYF
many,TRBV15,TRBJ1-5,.,TGTGCCACCAGCAGTGGGCGAAATAGCAATCAGCCCCAGCATTTT,CATSSGRNSNQPQHF
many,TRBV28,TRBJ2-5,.,TGTGCCAGCAGTTTATCGTCTGGTGGCCTTGAAGAGACCCAGTACTTC,CASSLSSGGLEETQYF
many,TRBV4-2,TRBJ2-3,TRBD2,TGTGCCAGCAGCCTCATCTTCGGACTAGCTGTCACAGATACGCAGTATTTT,CASSLIFGLAVTDTQYF
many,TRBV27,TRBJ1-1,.,TGTGCCAGCAGTTTCTACAGGGTCGGCACTGAAGCTTTCTTT,CASSFYRVGTEAFF
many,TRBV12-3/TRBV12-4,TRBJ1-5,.,TGTGCCAGCAGCGCCCAGGGGATGAGCAATCAGCCCCAGCATTTT,CASSAQGMSNQPQHF
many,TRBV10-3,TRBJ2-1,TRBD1,TGTGCCATCAGTGATAGGGCCCCCGACAGGGGTAATCATGAGCAGTTCTTC,CAISDRAPDRGNHEQFF